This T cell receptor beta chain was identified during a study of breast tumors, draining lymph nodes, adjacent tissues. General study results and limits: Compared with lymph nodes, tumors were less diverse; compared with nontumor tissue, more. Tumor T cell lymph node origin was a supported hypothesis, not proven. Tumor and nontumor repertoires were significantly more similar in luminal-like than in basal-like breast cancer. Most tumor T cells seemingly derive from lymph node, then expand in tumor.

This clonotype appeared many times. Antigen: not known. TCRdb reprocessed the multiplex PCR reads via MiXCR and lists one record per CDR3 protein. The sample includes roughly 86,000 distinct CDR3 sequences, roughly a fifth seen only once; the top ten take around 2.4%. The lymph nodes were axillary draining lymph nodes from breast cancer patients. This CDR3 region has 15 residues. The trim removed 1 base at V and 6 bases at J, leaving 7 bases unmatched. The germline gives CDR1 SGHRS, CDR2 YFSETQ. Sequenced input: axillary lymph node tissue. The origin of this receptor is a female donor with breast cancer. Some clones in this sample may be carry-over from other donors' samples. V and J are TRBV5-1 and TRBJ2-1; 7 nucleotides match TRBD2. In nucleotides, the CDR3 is TGCGCCAGCAGCTTGCGGGCGGGAGAGAGCAATGAGCAGTTCTTC. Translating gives CASSLRAGESNEQFF.